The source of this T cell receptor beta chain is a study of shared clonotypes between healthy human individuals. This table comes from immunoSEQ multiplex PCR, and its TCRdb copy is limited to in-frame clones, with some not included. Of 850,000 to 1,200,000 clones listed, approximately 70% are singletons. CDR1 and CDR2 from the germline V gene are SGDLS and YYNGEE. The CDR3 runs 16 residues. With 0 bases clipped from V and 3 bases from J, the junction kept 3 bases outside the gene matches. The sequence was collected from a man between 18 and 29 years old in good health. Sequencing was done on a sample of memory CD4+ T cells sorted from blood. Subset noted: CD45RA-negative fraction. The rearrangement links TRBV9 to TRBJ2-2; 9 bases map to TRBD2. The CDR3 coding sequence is TGTGCCAGCAGCGTAGGCGGGGGGGTTTACACCGGGGAGCTGTTTTTT. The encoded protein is CASSVGGGVYTGELFF.